This T cell receptor (beta chain) was recovered during a study of beta chain features in type 1 diabetes. As for this clone: No antigen is known for it.

Study conclusions and caveats: Any role of HLA type in TCRB rearrangement remained unresolved here.

V lost 5 bases to trimming and J lost 3 bases, with 17 bases between them. Per the germline V gene, CDR1 is SEHNR and CDR2 is FQNEAQ (reference sequence). This CDR3 contains 16 residues. All of the isolated RNA was reverse transcribed, so expressed TCRB transcripts were sequenced. The protocol was immunoSEQ multiplex PCR, while the TCRdb copy is restricted to in-frame clones and leaves out a portion. Of about 260,000 clones in the sample, over 65% were seen once. The V call is TRBV7-9, the J call TRBJ1-3; D not resolved. Sequenced input: naive CD4+ T cells from blood. The sequence came from a young man in good health. CDR3 protein: CASSEMRMGSGNTIYF. For the CDR3, the DNA is TGTGCCAGCAGCGAGATGAGGATGGGGAGTGGAAACACCATATATTTT.